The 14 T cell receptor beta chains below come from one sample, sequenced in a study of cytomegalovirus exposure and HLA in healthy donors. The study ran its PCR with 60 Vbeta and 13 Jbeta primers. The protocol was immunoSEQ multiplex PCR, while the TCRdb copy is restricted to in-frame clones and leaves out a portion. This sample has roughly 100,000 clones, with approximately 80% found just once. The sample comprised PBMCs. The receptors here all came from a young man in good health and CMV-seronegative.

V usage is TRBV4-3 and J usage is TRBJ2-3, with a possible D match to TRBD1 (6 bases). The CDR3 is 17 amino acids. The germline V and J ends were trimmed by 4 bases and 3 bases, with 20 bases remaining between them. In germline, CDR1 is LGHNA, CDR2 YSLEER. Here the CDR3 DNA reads TGCGCCAGCAGCCCCCACCGATGGACAGAGGAAACAGATACGCAGTATTTT. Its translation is CASSPHRWTEETDTQYF.

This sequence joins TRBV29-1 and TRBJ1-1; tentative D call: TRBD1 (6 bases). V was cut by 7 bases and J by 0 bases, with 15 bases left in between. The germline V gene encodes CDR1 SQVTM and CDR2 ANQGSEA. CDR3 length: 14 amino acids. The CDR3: CSGTGQTMNTEAFF. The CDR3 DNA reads TGCAGCGGCACCGGACAGACAATGAACACTGAAGCTTTCTTT.

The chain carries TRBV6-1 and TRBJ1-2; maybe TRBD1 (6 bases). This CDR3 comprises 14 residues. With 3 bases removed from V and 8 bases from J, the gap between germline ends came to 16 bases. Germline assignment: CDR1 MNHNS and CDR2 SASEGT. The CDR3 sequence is CASSDRTAIYGYTF. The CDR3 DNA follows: TGTGCCAGCAGTGACAGGACAGCCATCTACGGCTACACCTTC.

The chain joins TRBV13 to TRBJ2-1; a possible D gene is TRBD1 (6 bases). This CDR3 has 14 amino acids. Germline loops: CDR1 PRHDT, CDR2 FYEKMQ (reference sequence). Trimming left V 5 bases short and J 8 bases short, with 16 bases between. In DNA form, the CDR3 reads TGTGCCAGCAGCCGGACAGCGACTGTCTATGAGCAGTTCTTC. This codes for CASSRTATVYEQFF.

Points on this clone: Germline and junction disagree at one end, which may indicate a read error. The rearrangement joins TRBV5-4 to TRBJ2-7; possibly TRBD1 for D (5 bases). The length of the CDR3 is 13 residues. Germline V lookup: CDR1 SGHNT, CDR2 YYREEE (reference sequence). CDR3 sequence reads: CASSLQGSYGQYF. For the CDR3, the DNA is TGTGCCAGCAGCTTGCAGGGTTCCTACGGGCAGTACTTC.

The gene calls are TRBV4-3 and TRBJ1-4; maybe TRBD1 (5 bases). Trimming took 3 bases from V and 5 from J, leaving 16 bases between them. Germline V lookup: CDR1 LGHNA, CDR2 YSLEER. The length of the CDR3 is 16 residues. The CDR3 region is CASSQSTLRTNEKLFF. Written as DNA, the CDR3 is TGCGCCAGCAGCCAGTCCACCCTCCGGACAAATGAAAAACTGTTTTTT.

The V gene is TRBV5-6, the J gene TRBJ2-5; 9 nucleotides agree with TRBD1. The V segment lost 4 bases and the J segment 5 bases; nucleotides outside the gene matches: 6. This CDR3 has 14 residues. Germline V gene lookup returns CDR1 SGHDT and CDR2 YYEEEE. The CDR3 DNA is TGTGCCAGCAGCGTCGGACAGGGGTTGGAGACCCAGTACTTC. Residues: CASSVGQGLETQYF.

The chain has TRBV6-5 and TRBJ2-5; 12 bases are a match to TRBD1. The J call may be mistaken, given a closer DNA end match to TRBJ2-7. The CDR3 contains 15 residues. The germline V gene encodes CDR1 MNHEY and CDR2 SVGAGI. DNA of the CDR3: TGTGCCAGCAGGTCACCGGGACAGGGGGCCCACGAGCAGTACTTC. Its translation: CASRSPGQGAHEQYF.

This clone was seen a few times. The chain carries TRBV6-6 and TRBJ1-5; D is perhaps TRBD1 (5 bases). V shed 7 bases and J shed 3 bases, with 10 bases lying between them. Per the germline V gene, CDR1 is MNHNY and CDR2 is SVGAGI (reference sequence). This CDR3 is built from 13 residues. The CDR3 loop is CASKGFDNQPQHF. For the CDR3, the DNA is TGTGCCAGCAAGGGGTTCGACAATCAGCCCCAGCATTTT.

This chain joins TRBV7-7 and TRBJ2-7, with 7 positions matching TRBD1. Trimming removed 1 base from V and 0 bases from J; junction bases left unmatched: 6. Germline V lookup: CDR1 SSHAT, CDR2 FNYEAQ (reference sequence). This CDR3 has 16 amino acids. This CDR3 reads CASSLEGQSPSYEQYF. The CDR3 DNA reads TGTGCCAGCAGCTTAGAGGGACAGTCTCCCTCCTACGAGCAGTACTTC.

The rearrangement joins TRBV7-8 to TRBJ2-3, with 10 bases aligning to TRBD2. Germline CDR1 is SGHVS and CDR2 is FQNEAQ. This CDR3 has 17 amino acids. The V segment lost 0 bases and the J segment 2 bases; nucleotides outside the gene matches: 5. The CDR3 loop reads CASSLAITSGVTDTQYF. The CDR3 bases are TGTGCCAGCAGCTTAGCGATCACTAGCGGGGTCACAGATACGCAGTATTTT.

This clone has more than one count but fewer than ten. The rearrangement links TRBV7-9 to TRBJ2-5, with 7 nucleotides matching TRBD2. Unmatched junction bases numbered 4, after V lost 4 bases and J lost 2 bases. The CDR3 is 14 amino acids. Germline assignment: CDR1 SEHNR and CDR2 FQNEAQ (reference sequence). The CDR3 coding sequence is TGTGCCAGCAGCTCACGGCGGGGGCAAGAGACCCAGTACTTC. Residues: CASSSRRGQETQYF. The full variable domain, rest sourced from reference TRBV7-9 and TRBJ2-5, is DTGVSQNPRHKITKRGQNVTFRCDPISEHNRLYWYRQTLGQGPEFLTYFQNEAQLEKSRLLSDRFSAERPKGSFSTLEIQRTEQGDSAMYLCASSSRRGQETQYFGPGTRLLVL.

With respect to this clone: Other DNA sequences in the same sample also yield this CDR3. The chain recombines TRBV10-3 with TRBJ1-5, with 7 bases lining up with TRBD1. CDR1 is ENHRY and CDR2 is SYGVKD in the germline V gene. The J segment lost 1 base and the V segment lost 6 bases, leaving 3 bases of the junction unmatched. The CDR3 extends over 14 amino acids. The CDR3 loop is CAISEQGSNQPQHF. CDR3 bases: TGTGCCATCAGCGAACAGGGGAGCAATCAGCCCCAGCATTTT.

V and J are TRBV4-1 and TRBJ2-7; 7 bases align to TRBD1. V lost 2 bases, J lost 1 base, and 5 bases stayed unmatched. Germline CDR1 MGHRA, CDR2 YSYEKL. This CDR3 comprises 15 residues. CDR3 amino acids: CASSQLTGKSYEQYF. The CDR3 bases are TGCGCCAGCAGCCAATTGACAGGGAAGTCCTACGAGCAGTACTTC.